The T cell receptor (beta chain) under discussion was sequenced for a study of shared clonotypes between healthy human individuals (dated by TCRdb to 2018 to 2020). Notes on the research overall: Two women and a few men aged 18 to 49 years were included in the cohort. For each donor, CD4 naive and CD4 memory were each given three plates, CD8 naive was given two plates, and CD8 memory was given one plate. To estimate repertoire size and how much clonotypes are shared between individuals, the study performed deep sequencing of blood TCR repertoires from about 5 healthy adults. To increase sequencing depth and limit assay-specific biases, different laboratories used diverse techniques to prepare libraries and sequence TCR repertoires. Leukapheresis yielded between about 0.94 and 9 billion PBMCs per donor. Paper-wide results and their limitations: The small number of donors limited the genetic and exposure-history diversity represented. About 4.5% of naive CD4, roughly 3.5% of naive CD8, roughly 2.4% of memory CD4, and 0.35% to 0.4% of memory CD8 clonotypes were shared across a few donors. Sampling was restricted to blood, and TCR repertoires in tissue are likely to differ from TCR repertoires in blood. Naive subsets generally had larger estimated clonotype richness than memory subsets did. Pairwise subsampling indicated that sequencing depth was expected to affect the degree of clonotype sharing among donors. Incomplete sequencing was indicated by rarefaction of sorted-subset datasets, despite the large sequencing depth. Compared with non-shared clonotypes, clonotypes shared by all four sorted-subset donors had higher generation probabilities.

CD8 naive samples were CD45RO-negative cells positively selected for CCR7, giving a CD45RA+CCR7+ population that excluded TemRA cells. Donors were healthy HIV-negative adults with no recently reported acute infections or vaccinations. All donors were Caucasian adults living in Nashville, Tennessee, USA. After blood collection by leukapheresis, PBMCs were isolated using Ficoll-Histopaque density gradient centrifugation and then cryopreserved in the vapor phase of liquid nitrogen. Purity and quantity of every magnetically sorted T cell population were checked by analytical flow cytometry. From each sorted fraction, genomic DNA was isolated and quantified by UV absorbance on a Nanodrop 2000c. A word on this clone: Its antigen is not yet known. No much larger clone exists at a distance of one base, and base qualities are not known.

TCR CDR3 regions were amplified from genomic DNA by multiplex PCR using the deep immunoSEQ assay. Extracted genomic DNA from each cell subset was spread evenly across all wells of several immunoSEQ 96-well plates, with each plate serving as a replicate. Each replicate PCR for sorted subsets received about 0.2 ug genomic DNA, equal to 28,000 or so T cell genomes. Purified libraries were quantified with a Qubit 3.0 fluorometer, sized on a Bioanalyzer 2100, and re-quantified with the KAPA Library Quantification kit. Every immunoSEQ 96-well plate was sequenced on a separate single-read 150-cycle Illumina NextSeq 550 flow cell. Per the source publication's procedure: Because the immunoSEQ output held only junctional sequences and lacked quality scores, the filtering could not match the filtering applied to full-length reads. Sequences were annotated with PyIR, a Python wrapper for IgBLAST v1.9, using IMGT germline references to assign V/J genes and CDR3. Any read was removed if the V/J assignment was weak (E-value above 1e-6), the CDR3 was missing, or the read contained stop codons, out-of-frame junctions, or ambiguous translated residues. V3J clonotypes were defined as sequences sharing the same inferred V gene, J gene, and CDR3 amino acid sequence. Percentage overlap between repertoires was calculated by dividing the number of shared unique clonotypes by the size of the smaller repertoire. Richness of each repertoire was evaluated using RTK rarefaction, the Chao1 estimator, and Recon v2.1 estimates of unobserved clonotypes. OLGA was used to compute generation probabilities for all TCRbeta clonotypes that the gDNA method yielded from a few donors. TCRdb re-hosts the immuneACCESS table, in-frame sequences only. Its copies lack some clones; in the studies checked, an unresolved V gene accounts for under half of them, and the cause for the rest is not known. V and J calls and clone size are given by that table; D and trimming were obtained from the DNA. This sample holds 2 million to 2.5 million clones; more than 85% were observed only once. The ten largest clones add up to around 1.7% of the sample.

Sequenced: naive CD8+ T cells from PBMCs. The sample's cell subset or site label, decoded: CD45RA+CCR7+. The source of this sequence is a man younger than 35 in good health. Some clones in this sample may be carry-over from other donors' samples.

The CDR3 reads CASSGWVAGVSYNEQFF. The nucleotide sequence is given as TGTGCCAGCAGCGGGTGGGTAGCGGGCGTCTCCTACAATGAGCAGTTCTTC. The V and J genes are TRBV5-6 and TRBJ2-1; 7 nucleotides in the junction match TRBD2. V is pruned by 4 bases and J by 0 bases, leaving 10 bases of the junction without a gene match. The CDR3 has 17 amino acids, counting the end cysteine and phenylalanine. Only the CDR3 part of the read is kept: 51 bases, read in frame from the first base. CDR1 and CDR2, per the germline V gene, are SGHDT and YYEEEE.